Reported below is one T cell receptor beta chain. This sample is part of a study of blood T cells in healthy people across ages. Then a second PCR, running roughly 7 to 11 cycles, was carried out with a sample-barcoded 5' primer and a J-beta primer mix. A template-switch adaptor containing 12 random nucleotides labeled each cDNA molecule. Any given sample supplied a minimum of 3 million CDR3-containing paired-end reads. TCRdb reprocessed the 5' RACE reads with MiXCR, giving one entry per CDR3 protein. Seen here are hundreds of thousands of distinct CDR3 sequences, 56% observed once, and the top ten hold 20% to 30%. Trimming cost V 2 bases and J 0 bases, with 8 bases left between them. Looked up from germline, CDR1 is MNHEY and CDR2 is SVGEGT. The CDR3 consists of 14 residues.

This chain connects TRBV6-2 or TRBV6-3 to TRBJ2-7; D perhaps matches TRBD2 (6 bases). What was sequenced was blood. The origin of this receptor is a man aged 35-49 years in good health. The CDR3 region has the DNA TGTGCCAGCAGTTACGGGGGGATCTCCTACGAGCAGTACTTC. The encoded protein is CASSYGGISYEQYF.